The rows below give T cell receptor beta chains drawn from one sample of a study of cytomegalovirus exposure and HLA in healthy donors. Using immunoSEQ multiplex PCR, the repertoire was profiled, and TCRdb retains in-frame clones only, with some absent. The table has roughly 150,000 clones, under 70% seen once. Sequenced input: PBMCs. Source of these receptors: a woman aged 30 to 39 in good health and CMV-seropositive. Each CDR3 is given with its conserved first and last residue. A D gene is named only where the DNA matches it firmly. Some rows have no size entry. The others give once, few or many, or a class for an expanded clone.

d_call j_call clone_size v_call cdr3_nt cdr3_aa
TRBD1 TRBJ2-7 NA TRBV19 TGTGCCAGTAGTATCGACAGGGCTTCCGAGCAGTACTTC CASSIDRASEQYF
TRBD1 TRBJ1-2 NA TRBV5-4 TGTGCCAGCAGCTTTTATGTGGGGACAGTAAATGGCTACACCTTC CASSFYVGTVNGYTF
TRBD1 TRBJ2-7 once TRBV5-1 TGCGCCAGCAGCCACAGCGGCAGGGGGTACGAGCAGTACTTC CASSHSGRGYEQYF
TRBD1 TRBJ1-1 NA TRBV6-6 TGTGCCAGCAGTTTTCAGGGGGCCGGCACTGAAGCTTTCTTT CASSFQGAGTEAFF
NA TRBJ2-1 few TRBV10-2 TGCGCCAGCAGTGAGGGTGGAGGTGAGCAGTTCTTC CASSEGGGEQFF
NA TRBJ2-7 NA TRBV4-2 TGTGCCAGCAGCCATCGGCCCGGGGGGCCAAACGAGCAGTACTTC CASSHRPGGPNEQYF
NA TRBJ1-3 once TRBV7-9 TGTGCCAGCAGCCCAGCTCCGGGGTATCGTGGAAACACCATATATTTT CASSPAPGYRGNTIYF
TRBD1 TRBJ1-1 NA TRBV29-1 TGCAGCGGTGACAGGGCTGGCACTGAAGCTTTCTTT CSGDRAGTEAFF
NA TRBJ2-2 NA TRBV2 TGTGCCAGCAGTGAAGACTTTAGCACCGGGGAGCTGTTTTTT CASSEDFSTGELFF
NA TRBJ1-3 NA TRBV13 TGTGCCAGCAGCCTAGGGACCGCTCAGGTATATTTT CASSLGTAQVYF
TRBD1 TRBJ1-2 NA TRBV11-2 TGTGCCAGCAGGCAGACCGGGACAGGGTATGGCTACACCTTC CASRQTGTGYGYTF
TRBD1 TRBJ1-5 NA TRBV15 TGTGCCACCAGCAGAGCGGGGACAGCCTACAATCAGCCCCAGCATTTT CATSRAGTAYNQPQHF
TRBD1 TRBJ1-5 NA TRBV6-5 TGTGCCAGCAGTTCAGACAGGGGGCGATTGCCCCAGCATTTT CASSSDRGRLPQHF
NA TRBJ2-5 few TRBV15 TGTGCCACCAGCAACAGGGCTGCGGAGACCCAGTACTTC CATSNRAAETQYF
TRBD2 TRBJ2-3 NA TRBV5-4 TGTGCCAGCAGCCCTAGCGGGGGGGAAGGCACAGATACGCAGTATTTT CASSPSGGEGTDTQYF
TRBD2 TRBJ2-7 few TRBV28 TGTGCCAGCAGTGGTCCCGGGGGGTCCTACGAGCAGTACTTC CASSGPGGSYEQYF
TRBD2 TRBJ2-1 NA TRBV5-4 TGTGCCAGCAGCCCAGGACTAGCGGGAAGGAATGAGCAGTTCTTC CASSPGLAGRNEQFF
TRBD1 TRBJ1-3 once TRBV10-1 TGCGCCAGCAGTGAGTCGAGGGTAAGACAGGGGATGGTGGGAAACACCATATATTTT CASSESRVRQGMVGNTIYF
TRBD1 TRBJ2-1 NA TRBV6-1 TGTGCCAGCAGTGGCAACAGGGGTAGGGTTATTAATGAGCAGTTCTTC CASSGNRGRVINEQFF
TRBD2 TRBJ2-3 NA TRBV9 TGTGCCAGCAGCACTCGGGAGGGTCCTTACACAGATACGCAGTATTTT CASSTREGPYTDTQYF
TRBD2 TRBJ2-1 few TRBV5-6 TGTGCCAGCTCCAAGGGACTAGCGGCCAATGAGCAGTTCTTC CASSKGLAANEQFF
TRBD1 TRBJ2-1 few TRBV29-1 TGCAGCCACGTGGGGACAGGGGGCGTTGGGCATGAGCAGTTCTTC CSHVGTGGVGHEQFF
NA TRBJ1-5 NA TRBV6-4 TGTGCCAGCAGCGAGGAGAGTTTCGGGCCCCAGCATTTT CASSEESFGPQHF
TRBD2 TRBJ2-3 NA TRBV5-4 TGTGCCAGCAGCCCCCCCGGGACTACACTCGATACGCAGTATTTT CASSPPGTTLDTQYF
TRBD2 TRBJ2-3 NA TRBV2 TGTGCCAGGACTCGGACTAGCGGGACGGGGGATAATACGCAGTATTTT CARTRTSGTGDNTQYF
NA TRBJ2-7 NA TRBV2 TGTGCCAGCAGTGAGCTTAGCCGCGAGCAGTACTTC CASSELSREQYF
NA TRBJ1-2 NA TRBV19 TGTGCCAGTAGAGCACAGGGAAGATATGGCTACACCTTC CASRAQGRYGYTF
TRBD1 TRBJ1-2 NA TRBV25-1 TGTGCCAGCAGTGAGGCTCCAGGGGGCCACGGCTACACCTTC CASSEAPGGHGYTF
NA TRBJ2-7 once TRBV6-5 TGTGCCAGCAGCCAAGGGTGGGAGTACGAGCAGTACTTC CASSQGWEYEQYF
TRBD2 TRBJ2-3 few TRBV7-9 TGTGCCAGCATCGGTACTAGCGGTACTAGCACAGATACGCAGTATTTT CASIGTSGTSTDTQYF
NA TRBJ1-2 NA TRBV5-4 TGTGCCAGCAGCTTGGCCGGGGGGTGGAACTATGGCTACACCTTC CASSLAGGWNYGYTF
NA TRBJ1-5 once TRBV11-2 TGTGCCAGCAGCTTAGATTGGGGGGTCGATCAGCCCCAGCATTTT CASSLDWGVDQPQHF
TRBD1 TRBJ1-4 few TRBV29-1 TGCAGCGTCGCTGGGACAGGGTCAACTAATGAAAAACTGTTTTTT CSVAGTGSTNEKLFF
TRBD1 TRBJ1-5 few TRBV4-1 TGCGCCAGCAGCCTCCGACAGGGAATAAATCAGCCCCAGCATTTT CASSLRQGINQPQHF
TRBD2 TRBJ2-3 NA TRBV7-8 TGTGCCAGCAGCCTCCGACTAGCGGGGACGCGCACAGATACGCAGTATTTT CASSLRLAGTRTDTQYF
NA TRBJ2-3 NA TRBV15 TGTGCCACCAGCAGTAACCTAGCTACAGATACGCAGTATTTT CATSSNLATDTQYF
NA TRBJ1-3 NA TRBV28 TGTGCCAGCACCATCCCCGGGGTAATGGGCGGCACCATATATTTT CASTIPGVMGGTIYF
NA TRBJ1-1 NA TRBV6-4 TGTGCCAGCAGTGCTTCGCGGAGAACTGAAGCTTTCTTT CASSASRRTEAFF
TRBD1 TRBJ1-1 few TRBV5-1 TGCGCCAGCAAGGGACAGGTCTCGACTGAAGCTTTCTTT CASKGQVSTEAFF
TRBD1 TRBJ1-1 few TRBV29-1 TGCAGCGTTCATTCCCCAGGGGGCAACACTGAAGCTTTCTTT CSVHSPGGNTEAFF
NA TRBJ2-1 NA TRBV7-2 TGTGCCAGCAGCTTAGTTAGCGCTGGAACCAATGAGCAGTTCTTC CASSLVSAGTNEQFF
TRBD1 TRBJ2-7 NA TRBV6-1 TGTGCCGGCGGACAGGGATTCCACGAGCAGTACTTC CAGGQGFHEQYF